These 20 T cell receptor beta chains came from one sample sequenced in a study of T cells in Graves' hyperthyroidism and ophthalmopathy. The CDR3 regions of TCR beta were amplified from RNA transcripts. The TCR CDR3 was amplified in a first-round RT-PCR using the HTBI primer set. TCRdb passed the multiplex PCR reads through MiXCR, listing each CDR3 protein once. The table lists 550,000 to 650,000 distinct CDR3 sequences, around 13% of them singletons. Sequencing input: blood. The receptor set was obtained from a woman aged 25-40 years with Graves' hyperthyroidism that later progressed to Graves' ophthalmopathy.

This clonotype has a count of ten or more. The chain joins TRBV20-1 to TRBJ1-5; a possible D gene is TRBD1 (6 bases). The CDR3 is 14 amino acids. From germline, CDR1 is DFQATT and CDR2 SNEGSKA (reference sequence). V was pared by 5 bases and J by 4 bases, with 15 bases between. The CDR3 DNA is TGCAGTGCTTGGACTGGGACACCTAATCAGCCCCAGCATTTT. This encodes CSAWTGTPNQPQHF.

Ten or more counts support this clonotype. The chain links TRBV27 to TRBJ2-5, with D maybe TRBD1 (6 bases). Germline CDR1 and CDR2: MNHEY and SMNVEV (reference sequence). V was trimmed by 2 bases and J by 5 bases, leaving 12 bases between them. The CDR3 consists of 14 residues. Here the CDR3 reads CASSLTGTRETQYF. CDR3 in DNA: TGTGCCAGCAGTTTAACCGGGACAAGGGAGACCCAGTACTTC.

This sequence joins TRBV29-1 and TRBJ2-7, with D unresolved. The CDR3 is 12 amino acids. With 7 bases removed from V and 3 bases from J, the gap between germline ends came to 13 bases. The germline V gene encodes CDR1 SQVTM and CDR2 ANQGSEA. CDR3 loop: CSAAPTIYEQYF. For the CDR3, the DNA is TGCAGCGCTGCCCCCACAATCTACGAGCAGTACTTC.

This CDR3 is CASIRRGDETQYF. The CDR3 DNA reads as TGTGCCAGCATCCGACGGGGAGACGAGACCCAGTACTTC. V is TRBV5-4 and J is TRBJ2-5, with D perhaps TRBD2 (5 bases). CDR3 size: 13 residues. Per germline, CDR1 SGHNT and CDR2 YYREEE (reference sequence). V was trimmed by 6 bases and J by 5 bases, leaving 14 bases between them.

This clonotype was detected ten times or more. The genes are TRBV24-1 and TRBJ1-2; the D is unclear. This CDR3 is built from 15 residues. Germline assignment: CDR1 KGHDR and CDR2 SFDVKD. V shed 4 bases and J shed 0 bases, with 11 bases lying between them. CDR3 DNA: TGTGCCACCAGTGACCCAGTTAAAGCTAACTATGGCTACACCTTC. Translated, it gives CATSDPVKANYGYTF.

This clonotype was detected ten times or more. J is TRBJ2-1 and V is TRBV12-3 or TRBV12-4; weak D call: TRBD2 (5 bases). The CDR3 covers 14 residues. Trimming removed 5 bases from V and 4 bases from J, with 12 bases in between. This chain's CDR3 is CASSEGLEYNEQFF. The CDR3 DNA sequence: TGTGCCAGCAGTGAAGGACTGGAGTACAATGAGCAGTTCTTC.

The chain carries TRBV29-1 and TRBJ2-3, with 13 bases aligning to TRBD2. Germline CDR1 reads SQVTM; CDR2 reads ANQGSEA. V was clipped by 7 bases and J by 3 bases; unmatched bases: 4. The CDR3 has 14 residues. The DNA for the CDR3 is TGCAGCGGGACTAGCGGGAGTCAGACAGATACGCAGTATTTT. Its protein product is CSGTSGSQTDTQYF.

This clonotype was recorded at least ten times. The V and J genes are TRBV20-1 and TRBJ1-1, with 7 bases identical to TRBD1. There are 13 residues in the CDR3. Trimming took 5 bases from V and 2 from J; bases not matched to a gene: 5. The germline gives CDR1 DFQATT, CDR2 SNEGSKA (reference sequence). CDR3 nucleotides: TGCAGTGCTCCGACAGGGAGAAACACTGAAGCTTTCTTT. It specifies CSAPTGRNTEAFF.

J is TRBJ1-1 and V is TRBV11-2; D call uncertain. With 5 bases removed from V and 6 bases from J, the gap between germline ends came to 19 bases. This CDR3 region has 15 residues. Germline CDR1 and CDR2: SGHAT and FQNNGV. The CDR3 reads CASSPRTLVGPEAFF. CDR3 bases: TGTGCCAGCAGCCCTAGAACGCTGGTTGGTCCTGAAGCTTTCTTT.

This clonotype showed up many times. J is TRBJ2-1 and V is TRBV2, with TRBD1 matching 9 bases. Looked up from germline, CDR1 is SNHLY and CDR2 is FYNNEI. The V gene end was trimmed by 8 bases and the J gene end by 9 bases; junction bases not matched to a gene: 8. The length of the CDR3 is 13 residues. CDR3 in amino acids: CASGRTGVFEQFF. The CDR3 DNA reads as TGTGCCAGCGGACGGACAGGGGTCTTTGAGCAGTTCTTC.

Only a few counts were recorded for this clonotype. The genes are TRBV19 and TRBJ1-5; perhaps TRBD1 as D (5 bases). Trimming stripped 9 bases from V and 6 bases from J, with 15 bases between. The germline V gene encodes CDR1 LNHDA and CDR2 SQIVND (reference sequence). The length of the CDR3 is 13 residues. The CDR3 here is CASLRGFGQPQHF. The CDR3 DNA sequence: TGTGCCAGCCTGCGGGGGTTCGGTCAGCCCCAGCATTTT.

The V call is TRBV30, the J call TRBJ1-2; D is uncertain. Germline V gene sequence: CDR1 GTSNPN, CDR2 SVGIG (reference sequence). There are 14 residues in the CDR3. Trimming pared 4 bases from V and 7 bases from J, leaving 19 bases between. The CDR3 reads CAWMFRALSGGYTF. As DNA, the CDR3 is TGTGCCTGGATGTTCAGAGCGCTCTCCGGTGGCTACACCTTC.

This clonotype has ten or more counts. The chain joins TRBV12-3 or TRBV12-4 to TRBJ2-1; TRBD2 matches 9 bases. This CDR3 contains 12 residues. Trimming cost V 6 bases and J 9 bases; bases outside gene matches: 3. As DNA, the CDR3 is TGTGCCAGCAGGGCAGCGGGAGGTGAGCAGTTCTTC. Protein sequence: CASRAAGGEQFF.

This clonotype was recorded many times. V gene TRBV20-1 combines with J gene TRBJ2-5, with 9 bases identical to TRBD2. The CDR3 is 13 residues long. The ends lost 5 bases at V and 2 bases at J; junction bases unmatched: 3. In germline, CDR1 is DFQATT, CDR2 SNEGSKA (reference sequence). CDR3 in DNA: TGCAGTGCTTTGACTAGCGGACAAGAGACCCAGTACTTC. Translated, it gives CSALTSGQETQYF.

In its sample, this clonotype was seen many times. CDR3 DNA sequence: TGTGCCAGCAGTTTCAATGTCGGGACAGGGGACAATTCACCCCTCCACTTT. It codes for CASSFNVGTGDNSPLHF. V usage is TRBV12-3 or TRBV12-4 and J usage is TRBJ1-6, with 10 bases that match TRBD1. This CDR3 has 17 residues. The junction had 9 bases not matched to a gene; V was cut back by 3 bases and J by 7 bases.

This clonotype showed up many times. CDR3 protein: CASRGETYGYTF. The DNA of the CDR3 is TGTGCCAGCAGGGGGGAAACGTATGGCTACACCTTC. The rearrangement links TRBV2 to TRBJ1-2, with D perhaps TRBD1 (5 bases). With 6 bases removed from V and 5 bases from J, the gap between germline ends came to 10 bases. Germline assignment: CDR1 SNHLY and CDR2 FYNNEI. CDR3 length: 12 amino acids.

CDR3 DNA: TGTGCCAGCAGCGTAGGTCCCAAAGGAACTGAAGCTTTCTTT. Encoded protein: CASSVGPKGTEAFF. J is TRBJ1-1 and V is TRBV9; no firm D call. V was clipped by 0 bases and J by 5 bases, with 11 bases between them. The CDR3 sequence is 14 residues long. Germline CDR1 reads SGDLS; CDR2 reads YYNGEE.

The DNA for the CDR3 is TGCAGTGCTAATGGGGACACCCAAGAGACCCAGTACTTC. Translating gives CSANGDTQETQYF. The chain carries TRBV20-1 and TRBJ2-5; tentatively, D is TRBD1 (6 bases). Trimming shortened V by 4 bases and J by 1 base, and 10 bases separated the two germline ends. Per germline, CDR1 DFQATT and CDR2 SNEGSKA (reference sequence). The CDR3 spans 13 residues.

This clonotype was counted at least ten times. The gene calls are TRBV28 and TRBJ2-2; TRBD2 matches at 12 bases. This CDR3 has 16 amino acids. Germline CDR1 MDHEN, CDR2 SYDVKM. J lost 7 bases, V lost 5 bases, and 8 bases had no gene match. The CDR3 spells CASSLETSGSVGELFF. The CDR3 nucleotides read TGTGCCAGCAGTCTCGAGACTAGCGGGAGCGTCGGGGAGCTGTTTTTT.

This clonotype was picked up many times. The chain is built from TRBV11-2 and TRBJ2-1; D remains unclear. The CDR3 sequence is 15 residues long. Germline V gene sequence: CDR1 SGHAT, CDR2 FQNNGV. V gave up 0 bases and J gave up 4 bases, with 10 bases separating them. In DNA form, the CDR3 reads TGTGCCAGCAGCTTAGAAGGGTATGGGTACAATGAGCAGTTCTTC. This sequence encodes CASSLEGYGYNEQFF.